These 14 T cell receptor beta chains share one sample of origin, sequenced in a study of shared clonotypes between healthy human individuals. CD8 cells classed as naive were CD45RO-negative and positively selected for CCR7, excluding terminally differentiated effector memory CD45RA+ cells. Produced via immunoSEQ multiplex PCR; TCRdb's table is partial and in-frame only. This table holds millions of clones, about 95% found once. Sequencing used naive CD8+ T cells sorted from blood. The source of these receptors is a man aged 18 to 29 in good health.

DNA for the CDR3: TGTGCCAGTAGTATTCAGGGACAGGGGGGCAATGAGCAGTTCTTC. This gives the protein CASSIQGQGGNEQFF. The genes are TRBV19 and TRBJ2-1, with 11 bases aligning to TRBD1. In germline, CDR1 is LNHDA, CDR2 SQIVND (reference sequence). The J segment lost 6 bases and the V segment lost 3 bases, leaving 4 bases of the junction unmatched. The CDR3 is 15 amino acids.

The chain is built from TRBV6-6 and TRBJ2-5; a possible D gene is TRBD1 (5 bases). Trimming removed 4 bases at V and 5 bases at J, with 11 bases between. The CDR3 sequence is 13 residues long. Germline V CDR1 and CDR2: MNHNY, SVGAGI (reference sequence). The CDR3 loop reads CASSSRTWETQYF. The DNA for the CDR3 is TGTGCCAGCAGTTCTAGGACATGGGAGACCCAGTACTTC.

This clone was seen a handful of times. The chain couples TRBV10-2 to TRBJ2-7, with D unclear. Trimming took 5 bases from V and 4 from J, leaving 3 bases between them. Germline V gene lookup returns CDR1 WSHSY and CDR2 SAAADI. The CDR3 consists of 10 residues. The CDR3 reads CASSSYEQYF. The CDR3 nucleotides read TGCGCCAGCAGTTCATACGAGCAGTACTTC.

The rearrangement uses TRBV11-2 and TRBJ1-4, with TRBD1 matching 9 bases. Looked up from germline, CDR1 is SGHAT and CDR2 is FQNNGV. The V segment lost 1 base and the J segment 8 bases; nucleotides outside the gene matches: 5. The CDR3 spans 15 residues. In DNA form, the CDR3 reads TGTGCCAGCAGCTTAGGCACCGGGACAGGGGAAAAACTGTTTTTT. Protein: CASSLGTGTGEKLFF.

The chain is built from TRBV5-4 and TRBJ1-1; D not certain. The CDR3 runs to 15 residues. V lost 0 bases and J lost 0, with 9 bases in between. The germline CDR1 and CDR2 sequences are SGHNT and YYREEE (reference sequence). This CDR3 is CASSLGVSMNTEAFF. CDR3 bases: TGTGCCAGCAGCTTGGGGGTGTCTATGAACACTGAAGCTTTCTTT.

J is TRBJ2-3 and V is TRBV11-3; 7 bases agree with TRBD1. The CDR3 is 16 amino acids. J gave up 0 bases and V 6 bases, and 9 bases lay outside the gene matches. In germline, CDR1 is SGHNT, CDR2 YENEEA. The CDR3 reads CASSQHRDSSTDTQYF. The CDR3 DNA reads TGTGCCAGCAGTCAACACCGGGACAGTAGCACAGATACGCAGTATTTT.

The chain carries TRBV28 and TRBJ1-6, with D possibly TRBD1 on 6 matching bases. The germline V gene has CDR1 MDHEN and CDR2 SYDVKM. Trimming removed 3 bases from V and 6 bases from J, with 12 bases in between. The CDR3 is made up of 15 amino acids. The CDR3 reads CASSFYQGSNSPLHF. Written as DNA, the CDR3 is TGTGCCAGCAGTTTTTATCAGGGGAGTAATTCACCCCTCCACTTT.

V and J are TRBV4-3 and TRBJ2-7; 7 nucleotides line up with TRBD2. The CDR3 runs 16 residues. The V and J ends lost 0 bases and 4 bases, in that order; junction bases with no gene match: 9. From germline, CDR1 is LGHNA and CDR2 YSLEER. CDR3 DNA sequence: TGCGCCAGCAGCCAAGAGAATGCGGCGGGAGTTTACGAGCAGTACTTC. Amino acids: CASSQENAAGVYEQYF.

This clone was detected only once. The chain recombines TRBV5-6 with TRBJ2-7, with TRBD2 identical over 8 bases. The CDR3 has 14 amino acids. J gave up 5 bases and V 4 bases, and 8 bases lay outside the gene matches. Germline-derived CDR1 and CDR2 are SGHDT and YYEEEE. CDR3 region: CASSPFGGAHEQYF. The CDR3 DNA sequence: TGTGCCAGCAGCCCTTTCGGGGGGGCCCACGAGCAGTACTTC.

V usage is TRBV30 and J usage is TRBJ1-1; TRBD1 matches at 8 bases. The CDR3 contains 15 residues. Germline lookup yields CDR1 GTSNPN and CDR2 SVGIG (reference sequence). Unmatched junction bases numbered 6, after V lost 2 bases and J lost 1 base. CDR3 sequence: CAWSPKGQGNTEAFF. CDR3 DNA: TGTGCCTGGAGTCCAAAAGGACAGGGGAACACTGAAGCTTTCTTT.

Of note for this clone: Other DNA sequences of this sample code for an identical CDR3. V and J are TRBV27 and TRBJ2-1; 10 bases line up with TRBD2. The ends lost 4 bases at V and 4 bases at J; junction bases unmatched: 7. The germline V gene has CDR1 MNHEY and CDR2 SMNVEV (reference sequence). This CDR3 region has 16 residues. The CDR3 loop is CASSSPGTSVYNEQFF. The CDR3, as DNA: TGTGCCAGCAGTTCCCCGGGGACTAGCGTTTACAATGAGCAGTTCTTC.

DNA of the CDR3: TGCGCCAGCAGCCAAACTATCTCGGTCCCCCTGAACACCGGGGAGCTGTTTTTT. This gives the protein CASSQTISVPLNTGELFF. This chain joins TRBV4-1 and TRBJ2-2; D not certain. V gave up 2 bases and J gave up 1 base, with 17 bases separating them. Germline loops: CDR1 MGHRA, CDR2 YSYEKL. The CDR3 totals 18 residues.

The genes are TRBV7-6 and TRBJ2-1; TRBD2 matches 11 bases. The CDR3 extends over 16 amino acids. V dropped 5 bases and J dropped 6; count of bases not matched to a gene: 9. The germline V gene has CDR1 SGHVS and CDR2 FNYEAQ. CDR3 DNA: TGTGCCAGCAGCCTCAGGGGAGGGACTAGCGGCAATGAGCAGTTCTTC. This codes for CASSLRGGTSGNEQFF.

This chain uses TRBV10-1 with TRBJ2-2; D gene unclear. This CDR3 is 13 amino acids long. The germline V gene encodes CDR1 WNHNN and CDR2 SYGVQD (reference sequence). With 5 bases removed from V and 8 bases from J, the gap between germline ends came to 12 bases. CDR3 sequence (DNA): TGCGCCAGCAGTCTCTACATGGAGGGGGAGCTGTTTTTT. Its translation: CASSLYMEGELFF.